Presented here are 19 T cell receptor beta chains from one specimen sequenced in a study of T-cell memory formation after mild COVID-19. TCRdb passed the 5' RACE reads through MiXCR, listing each CDR3 protein once. The sample consists of about 470,000 distinct CDR3 sequences, 15% to 20% of them appearing once. Specimen: PBMCs or a T cell subset sorted from them (not recorded which). All receptors derive from an adult woman who had mild COVID-19 (a few samples of this study predate the infection). Cell type and time point are not known.

This clonotype has just one count. This rearrangement joins TRBV3-1 to TRBJ2-7; D call uncertain. This CDR3 spans 13 amino acids. V dropped 4 bases and J dropped 2 bases, with 9 bases sitting between them. In germline, CDR1 is LGHDT, CDR2 YNNKEL (reference sequence). The DNA for the CDR3 is TGTGCCAGCAGCCCAATTGGGGCCTACGAGCAGTACTTC. Translating gives CASSPIGAYEQYF.

The V call is TRBV9, the J call TRBJ2-2, with TRBD2 as a possible D gene (5 bases). The length of the CDR3 is 17 residues. Germline V gene lookup returns CDR1 SGDLS and CDR2 YYNGEE. With 2 bases removed from V and 5 bases from J, the gap between germline ends came to 19 bases. CDR3 amino acids: CASSVLAGSRATGELFF. As DNA, the CDR3 is TGTGCCAGCAGCGTCCTTGCGGGTAGTCGCGCGACCGGGGAGCTGTTTTTT.

The chain uses TRBV27 and TRBJ2-3, with 14 bases fitting TRBD2. After removal of 2 bases from V and 0 bases from J, the junction contained 13 bases not matched to a gene. The V gene's germline CDR1 is MNHEY and CDR2 SMNVEV (reference sequence). The CDR3 has 21 amino acids. The CDR3 sequence is CASSLAAPGTSGSRSTDTQYF. CDR3 DNA sequence: TGTGCCAGCAGTTTAGCAGCCCCAGGGACTAGCGGGAGTCGGAGCACAGATACGCAGTATTTT.

This clonotype has more than one count but fewer than ten. The chain joins TRBV14 to TRBJ2-1; 9 bases align to TRBD1. V lost 4 bases and J lost 6; bases outside the gene matches: 7. CDR1 and CDR2 (germline): SGHDN, FVKESK. The CDR3 consists of 15 residues. Here the CDR3 reads CASSRPGQGLNEQFF. DNA for the CDR3: TGTGCCAGCAGCCGGCCGGGACAGGGCCTCAATGAGCAGTTCTTC.

The chain carries TRBV2 and TRBJ1-6; no clear D. Germline-derived CDR1 and CDR2 are SNHLY and FYNNEI. With 7 bases removed from V and 6 bases from J, the gap between germline ends came to 13 bases. This CDR3 contains 14 residues. CDR3: CASTELRINSPLHF. CDR3 bases: TGTGCCAGCACCGAGCTGCGGATTAATTCACCCCTCCACTTT. Filled out from reference TRBV2 and TRBJ1-6, the complete variable domain reads EPEVTQTPSHQVTQMGQEVILRCVPISNHLYFYWYRQILGQKVEFLVSFYNNEISEKSEIFDDQFSVERPDGSNFTLKIRSTKLEDSAMYFCASTELRINSPLHFGNGTRLTVT.

This clonotype has more than one count but fewer than ten. This chain connects TRBV5-1 to TRBJ2-7; D not resolved. This CDR3 comprises 14 residues. Between the trimmed V and J ends, which lost 0 bases and 7 bases, there was a span of 14 bases. Germline values: CDR1 SGHRS, CDR2 YFSETQ. CDR3 coding DNA: TGCGCCAGCAGCTTGGACGGCAGGCTAAGGGAGCAGTACTTC. Its protein is CASSLDGRLREQYF.

V gene TRBV28 combines with J gene TRBJ2-3, with 9 positions matching TRBD2. The CDR3 totals 14 residues. The J segment lost 5 bases and the V segment lost 3 bases, leaving 3 bases of the junction unmatched. The germline CDR1 and CDR2 sequences are MDHEN and SYDVKM. CDR3 DNA: TGTGCCAGCAGTTTTAGCGGGAGTATAGATACGCAGTATTTT. Translating it yields CASSFSGSIDTQYF. The complete variable domain, with remaining parts taken from reference TRBV28 and TRBJ2-3, reads DVKVTQSSRYLVKRTGEKVFLECVQDMDHENMFWYRQDPGLGLRLIYFSYDVKMKEKGDIPEGYSVSREKKERFSLILESASTNQTSMYLCASSFSGSIDTQYFGPGTRLTVL.

The V gene is TRBV5-1, the J gene TRBJ2-1; 10 nucleotides align to TRBD2. The CDR3 extends over 17 amino acids. V shed 2 bases and J 6 bases; nucleotides not matched to a gene: 11. In germline, CDR1 is SGHRS, CDR2 YFSETQ. CDR3 nucleotides: TGCGCCAGCAGCTTACCCTTCACGGGACTAGCGTTCAATGAGCAGTTCTTC. Its translation is CASSLPFTGLAFNEQFF.

The sample holds a few counts of this clonotype. The chain carries TRBV6-2 or TRBV6-3 and TRBJ1-2, with D possibly being TRBD1 (5 bases). Trimming cost V 2 bases and J 0 bases, with 7 bases left between them. The CDR3 is made up of 14 amino acids. Germline V gives CDR1 MNHEY, CDR2 SVGEGT. This CDR3 reads CASSYRGPNYGYTF. The CDR3 DNA is TGTGCCAGCAGTTACCGGGGACCTAACTATGGCTACACCTTC.

This clonotype was seen a handful of times. The rearrangement uses TRBV19 and TRBJ1-1; no definite D call. The germline V and J ends were trimmed by 4 bases and 4 bases, with 16 bases remaining between them. Per germline, CDR1 LNHDA and CDR2 SQIVND (reference sequence). CDR3 size: 15 residues. The CDR3, as DNA: TGTGCCAGTAGTAGATCGGTTGGGGTGAGCACTGAAGCTTTCTTT. This gives the protein CASSRSVGVSTEAFF.

This clonotype was seen more than once but under ten times. This chain joins TRBV29-1 and TRBJ1-1; 8 bases match TRBD1. J lost 2 bases, V lost 8 bases, and 7 bases had no gene match. In germline, CDR1 is SQVTM, CDR2 ANQGSEA. The CDR3 is made up of 13 amino acids. CDR3 coding DNA: TGCAGCACAAGGGGACAGGCTAACACTGAAGCTTTCTTT. It is translated as CSTRGQANTEAFF.

CDR3: CASSLSHQETQYF. The CDR3 coding sequence is TGTGCCAGCAGCTTATCGCACCAAGAGACCCAGTACTTC. V and J are TRBV7-8 and TRBJ2-5; no reliable D call. Germline CDR1 SGHVS, CDR2 FQNEAQ. V was clipped by 2 bases and J by 0 bases, with 4 bases between them. The CDR3 is 13 amino acids.

This clonotype was picked up many times. The chain is built from TRBV7-2 and TRBJ2-1; D uncertain. With 0 bases removed from V and 0 bases from J, the gap between germline ends came to 12 bases. This CDR3 contains 17 residues. The germline CDR1 and CDR2 sequences are SGHTA and FQGNSA. The CDR3 coding sequence is TGTGCCAGCAGCTTAGCCGCGTGGCTGAGCTCCTACAATGAGCAGTTCTTC. Protein sequence: CASSLAAWLSSYNEQFF.

The gene calls are TRBV5-1 and TRBJ2-3; 12 bases map to TRBD2. This CDR3 comprises 15 residues. The germline V gene encodes CDR1 SGHRS and CDR2 YFSETQ. V was clipped by 6 bases and J by 5 bases; unmatched bases: 7. The CDR3 region is CASIPSGGAGDTQYF. DNA for the CDR3: TGCGCCAGCATCCCTAGCGGGGGGGCTGGAGATACGCAGTATTTT.

This clonotype was picked up a small number of times. The chain recombines TRBV20-1 with TRBJ1-4; no clear D. Trimming took off 3 bases at V and 7 bases at J, with 9 bases between the two ends. This CDR3 spans 12 amino acids. Germline V CDR1 and CDR2: DFQATT, SNEGSKA (reference sequence). CDR3 sequence reads: CSASPETEKLFF. DNA for the CDR3: TGCAGTGCTAGCCCGGAGACTGAAAAACTGTTTTTT.

The table lists this clonotype with a few counts. This chain uses TRBV10-3 with TRBJ1-2, with D tentatively TRBD1 (6 bases). The CDR3 totals 14 residues. Germline V gene sequence: CDR1 ENHRY, CDR2 SYGVKD. The germline V and J ends were trimmed by 10 bases and 1 base, with 16 bases remaining between them. Here the CDR3 reads CATKGGPLNYGYTF. As DNA, the CDR3 is TGTGCCACTAAAGGGGGGCCGCTTAACTATGGCTACACCTTC.

CDR3 loop: CASSVRDRGLVGELFF. The CDR3 DNA reads as TGTGCCAGCAGCGTAAGGGACAGGGGGCTAGTCGGGGAGCTGTTTTTT. V usage is TRBV9 and J usage is TRBJ2-2; 12 bases map to TRBD1. The germline gives CDR1 SGDLS, CDR2 YYNGEE. The CDR3 extends over 16 amino acids. V trimming: 1 base; J trimming: 7 bases; junction bases outside the gene matches: 5.

The V call is TRBV7-2, the J call TRBJ2-1, with 11 positions matching TRBD2. V gave up 1 base and J gave up 6 bases; unmatched junction bases: 2. This CDR3 contains 15 residues. The V gene's germline CDR1 is SGHTA and CDR2 FQGNSA. CDR3 nucleotide sequence: TGTGCCAGCAGCTTAGTCCTAGCGGGAGGCAATGAGCAGTTCTTC. Translated, it gives CASSLVLAGGNEQFF.

The V and J genes are TRBV4-1 and TRBJ1-6, with D possibly matching TRBD1 (5 bases). Deletions cut 2 bases from V and 7 bases from J, with 15 bases between. Germline V gives CDR1 MGHRA, CDR2 YSYEKL. CDR3 length: 16 amino acids. CDR3 region: CASSQREGSLNSPLHF. The CDR3 nucleotides are TGCGCCAGCAGCCAACGGGAGGGGTCCTTGAATTCACCCCTCCACTTT.